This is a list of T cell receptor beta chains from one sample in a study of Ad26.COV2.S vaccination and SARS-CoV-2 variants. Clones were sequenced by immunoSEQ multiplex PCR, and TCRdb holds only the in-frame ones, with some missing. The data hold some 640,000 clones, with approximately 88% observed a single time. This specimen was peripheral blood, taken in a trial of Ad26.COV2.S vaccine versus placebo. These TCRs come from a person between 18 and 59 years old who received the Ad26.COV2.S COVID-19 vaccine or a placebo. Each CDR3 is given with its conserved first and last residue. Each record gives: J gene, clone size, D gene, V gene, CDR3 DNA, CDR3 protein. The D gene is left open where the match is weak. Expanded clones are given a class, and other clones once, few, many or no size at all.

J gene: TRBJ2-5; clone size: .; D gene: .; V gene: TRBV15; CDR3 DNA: TGTGCCACCAGCAGAGGTGGAGGGATAGAGACCCAGTACTTC; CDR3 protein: CATSRGGGIETQYF
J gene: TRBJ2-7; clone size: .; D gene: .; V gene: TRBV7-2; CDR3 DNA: TGTGCCAGCAGCTCATCACCCGGAAGCGCCTACGAGCAGTACTTC; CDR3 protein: CASSSSPGSAYEQYF
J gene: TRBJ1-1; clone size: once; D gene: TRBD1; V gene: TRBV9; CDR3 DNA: TGTGCCAGCAGCGCGGGACAGGGAGAGAACACTGAAGCTTTCTTT; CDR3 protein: CASSAGQGENTEAFF
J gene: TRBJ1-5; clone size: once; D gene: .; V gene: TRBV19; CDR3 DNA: TGTGCCAGTAAGTCCGGCAATCAGCCCCAGCATTTT; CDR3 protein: CASKSGNQPQHF
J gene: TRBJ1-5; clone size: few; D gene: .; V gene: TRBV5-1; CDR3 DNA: TGCGCCAGCAGCTTGGGCGGGAGCAATCAGCCCCAGCATTTT; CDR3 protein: CASSLGGSNQPQHF
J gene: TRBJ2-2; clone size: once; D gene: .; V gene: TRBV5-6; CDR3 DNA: TGTGCCAGCAGCTTTAGGTACAGGGACACCGGGGAGCTGTTTTTT; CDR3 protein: CASSFRYRDTGELFF
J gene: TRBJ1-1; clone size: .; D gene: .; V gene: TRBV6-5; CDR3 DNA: TGTGCCAGCAGTTACACCGGGACTCTTAACACTGAAGCTTTCTTT; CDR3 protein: CASSYTGTLNTEAFF
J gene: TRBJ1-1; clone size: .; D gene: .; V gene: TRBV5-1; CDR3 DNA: TGCGCCAGCAGCTTGTCGCCCGGGAACACTGAAGCTTTCTTT; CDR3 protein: CASSLSPGNTEAFF
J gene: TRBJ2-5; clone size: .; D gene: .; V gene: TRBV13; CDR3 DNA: TGTGCCAGCAGTCTAGGGGGGGGGTGGGAGCCCAATACGGAGACCCAGTACTTC; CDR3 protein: CASSLGGGWEPNTETQYF
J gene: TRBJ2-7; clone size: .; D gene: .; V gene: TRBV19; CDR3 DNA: TGTGCCAGTAGTATCCAGGGGGGAACCTACGAGCAGTACTTC; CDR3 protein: CASSIQGGTYEQYF
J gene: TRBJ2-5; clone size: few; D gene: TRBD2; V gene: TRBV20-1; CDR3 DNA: TGCAGTGCTAGTGAGGGACTAGCTACGGAGACCCAGTACTTC; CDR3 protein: CSASEGLATETQYF
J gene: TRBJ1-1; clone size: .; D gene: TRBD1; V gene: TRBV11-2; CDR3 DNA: TGTGCCAGCAGCTTAGGGGACAGGGAGACTGAAGCTTTCTTT; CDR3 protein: CASSLGDRETEAFF
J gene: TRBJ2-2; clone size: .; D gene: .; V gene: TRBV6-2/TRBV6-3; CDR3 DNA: TGTGCCAGCAGCTGGAAGGGCGCCACCGGGGAGCTGTTTTTT; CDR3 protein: CASSWKGATGELFF
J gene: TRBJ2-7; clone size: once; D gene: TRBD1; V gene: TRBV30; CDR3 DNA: TGTGCCTGGAGTGGAACGGGACAGCGAAGCTACGAGCAGTACTTC; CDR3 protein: CAWSGTGQRSYEQYF
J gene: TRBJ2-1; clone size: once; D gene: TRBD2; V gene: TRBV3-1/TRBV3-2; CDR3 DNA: TGTGCCAGCAGCCAAGATCCATTGACTAGCCGGGCCTACAATGAGCAGTTCTTC; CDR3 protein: CASSQDPLTSRAYNEQFF
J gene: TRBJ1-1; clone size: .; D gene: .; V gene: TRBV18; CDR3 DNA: TGTGCCAGCTCACCAGGGGCGGGAGTGAACACTGAAGCTTTCTTT; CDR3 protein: CASSPGAGVNTEAFF
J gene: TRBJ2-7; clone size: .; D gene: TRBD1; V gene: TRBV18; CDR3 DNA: TGTGCCAGCTCACTGGGACAGGGAAACTACGAGCAGTACTTC; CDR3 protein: CASSLGQGNYEQYF
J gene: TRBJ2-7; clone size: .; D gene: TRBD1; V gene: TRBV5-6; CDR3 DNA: TGTGCCAGCAGCTTGTACAGGGGGAATAACTACGAGCAGTACTTC; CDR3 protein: CASSLYRGNNYEQYF
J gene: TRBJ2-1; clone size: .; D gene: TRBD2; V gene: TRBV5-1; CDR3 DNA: TGCGCCAGCAGCCCGAGACTAGCGTACTCCTACAATGAGCAGTTCTTC; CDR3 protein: CASSPRLAYSYNEQFF
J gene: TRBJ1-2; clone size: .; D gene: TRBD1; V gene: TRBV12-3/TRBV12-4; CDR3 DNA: TGTGCCAGCAGTCCCGGGACAGGGGGCCGCTACACCTTC; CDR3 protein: CASSPGTGGRYTF
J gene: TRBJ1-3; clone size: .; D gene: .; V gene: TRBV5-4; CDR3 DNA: TGTGCCAGCAGCTTTGGAAACACCATATATTTT; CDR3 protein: CASSFGNTIYF
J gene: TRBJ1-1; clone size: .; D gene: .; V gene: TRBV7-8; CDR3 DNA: TGTGCCAGCAGCTCCGGAGTGGACACTGAAGCTTTCTTT; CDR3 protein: CASSSGVDTEAFF
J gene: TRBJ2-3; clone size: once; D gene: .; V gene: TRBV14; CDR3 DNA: TGTGCCAGCAGCCAAGTTGGTCTCCTCCGCGATACGCAGTATTTT; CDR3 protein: CASSQVGLLRDTQYF
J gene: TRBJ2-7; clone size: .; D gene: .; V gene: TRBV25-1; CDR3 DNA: TGTGCCAGCAGTGATGAACAGGGACCTCCCTACGAGCAGTACTTC; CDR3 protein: CASSDEQGPPYEQYF
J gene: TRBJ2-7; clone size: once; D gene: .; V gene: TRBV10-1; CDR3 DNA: TGCGCCAGCAGTGAGCCGGGCCAGGTCCCCTACGAGCAGTACTTC; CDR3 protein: CASSEPGQVPYEQYF
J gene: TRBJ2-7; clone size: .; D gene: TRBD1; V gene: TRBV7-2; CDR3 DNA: TGTGCCAGCAGCTTCATACAGGGGCCATCCTACGAGCAGTACTTC; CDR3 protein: CASSFIQGPSYEQYF
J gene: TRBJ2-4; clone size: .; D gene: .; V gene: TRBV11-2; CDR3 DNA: TGTGCCAGCAGCGCCCAACCAGGAGCGGGCATTCAGTACTTC; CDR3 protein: CASSAQPGAGIQYF
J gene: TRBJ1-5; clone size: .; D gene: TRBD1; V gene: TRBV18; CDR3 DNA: TGTGCCAGCTCACCGGCCACGGGACAGAATCAGCCCCAGCATTTT; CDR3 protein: CASSPATGQNQPQHF
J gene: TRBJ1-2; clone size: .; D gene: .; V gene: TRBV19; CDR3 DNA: TGTGCCAGTATGTCTTTGACGGGCATAGTCTCTGGCTACACCTTC; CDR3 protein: CASMSLTGIVSGYTF
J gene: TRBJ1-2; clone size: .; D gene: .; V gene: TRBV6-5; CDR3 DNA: TGTGCCAGCAGTTACGAGGGGGGGCCTGGCTATGGCTACACCTTC; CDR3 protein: CASSYEGGPGYGYTF
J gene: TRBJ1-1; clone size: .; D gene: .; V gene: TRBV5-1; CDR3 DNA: TGCGCCAGCAGCTTGGCCTGGGGGGCCACTGAAGCTTTCTTT; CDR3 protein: CASSLAWGATEAFF
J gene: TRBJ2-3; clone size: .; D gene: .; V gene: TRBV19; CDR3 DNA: TGTGCCAGTACCTCTGGCGGGGGCACAGATACGCAGTATTTT; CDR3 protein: CASTSGGGTDTQYF